One sample yielded the 11 T cell receptor beta chains listed below, sequenced in a study of post-analysis software for immune sequencing data. Findings and caveats of the study: Patients used about five TRBV segments, including TRBV5-6, TRBV5-1 and TRBV20-1, more often than controls.

These TCRs' antigens remain unknown. TCR beta cDNA libraries had unique molecular identifiers. TCRdb re-derived calls from the PCR reads in MiXCR, one entry per CDR3 protein. This table has 350,000 to 500,000 distinct CDR3 sequences, 30% to 40% appearing once. Sequencing was carried out using blood. Source of these receptors: a girl aged 2-15 years with multiple sclerosis.

The chain links TRBV28 to TRBJ1-6; possibly TRBD1 for D (5 bases). Germline CDR1 and CDR2: MDHEN and SYDVKM. Trimming removed 8 bases at V and 6 bases at J, with 14 bases between. The CDR3 spans 14 residues. The CDR3 is CASRPGGSNSPLHF. The CDR3 bases are TGTGCCAGCCGACCTGGGGGTAGTAATTCACCCCTCCACTTT.

There are a few counts of this clonotype. The rearrangement joins TRBV4-1 to TRBJ2-6; D not certain. Germline CDR1 and CDR2: MGHRA and YSYEKL. The CDR3 spans 15 residues. Deletions cut 1 base from V and 4 bases from J, with 8 bases between. CDR3 nucleotide sequence: TGCGCCAGCAGCCAAGTGGCTGTGGGGGCCAACGTCCTGACTTTC. Its protein is CASSQVAVGANVLTF.

This chain uses TRBV10-3 with TRBJ1-2, with TRBD1 identical over 8 bases. Looked up from germline, CDR1 is ENHRY and CDR2 is SYGVKD. V was pared by 6 bases and J by 5 bases, with 8 bases of the junction left unmatched. The CDR3 consists of 14 residues. The CDR3 nucleotides are TGTGCCATCAGGATGGACAGGGCTTCGTATGGCTACACCTTC. Protein sequence: CAIRMDRASYGYTF.

The table lists this clonotype with many counts. This rearrangement joins TRBV10-3 to TRBJ2-5; D ambiguous. The CDR3 is 12 residues long. V lost 0 bases and J lost 6, with 5 bases in between. Germline V lookup: CDR1 ENHRY, CDR2 SYGVKD. The CDR3 loop reads CAISESSQTQYF. Written as DNA, the CDR3 is TGTGCCATCAGTGAGTCGTCTCAGACCCAGTACTTC.

A word on this clonotype: An end of the junction does not agree with germline; a read error may underlie this. This sequence joins TRBV7-6 and TRBJ1-6; 7 bases are a match to TRBD1. The V gene's germline CDR1 is SGHVS and CDR2 FNYEAQ. This CDR3 comprises 15 residues. The CDR3 loop is CACSKSTGKRTPLHF. The CDR3 nucleotides read TGTGCCTGCAGCAAATCGACAGGGAAGAGGACACCCCTCCACTTT.

About this clonotype: Sequence at one end of the junction differs from germline and may be a read error. The rearrangement links TRBV7-9 to TRBJ1-2, with a possible D match to TRBD1 (5 bases). Per germline, CDR1 SEHNR and CDR2 FQNEAQ (reference sequence). The CDR3 consists of 16 residues. In DNA form, the CDR3 reads TGTGCCAGCAGCTTAGCGCTGGATCTGGGGGACTATGGCTACATCTTC. Translating it yields CASSLALDLGDYGYIF.

The table lists this clonotype with a few counts. The chain combines TRBV7-9 with TRBJ2-7; D gene uncertain. Germline-derived CDR1 and CDR2 are SEHNR and FQNEAQ (reference sequence). Trimming removed 1 base from V and 2 bases from J, with 12 bases in between. CDR3 length: 15 residues. The CDR3 region is CASSLERVSPYEQYF. The CDR3 DNA is TGTGCCAGCAGCTTAGAACGGGTCTCCCCCTACGAGCAGTACTTC.

The V gene is TRBV7-8, the J gene TRBJ2-6; possibly TRBD1 for D (6 bases). The V and J ends lost 5 bases and 1 base respectively, with 18 bases between them. The CDR3 is 18 residues long. Germline CDR1 is SGHVS and CDR2 is FQNEAQ. CDR3 residues: CASSHPGTFNSGANVLTF. As DNA, the CDR3 is TGTGCCAGCAGCCACCCCGGGACATTTAATTCTGGGGCCAACGTCCTGACTTTC.

The rearrangement links TRBV28 to TRBJ2-7; tentatively, D is TRBD2 (5 bases). Germline lookup yields CDR1 MDHEN and CDR2 SYDVKM. Trimming left V 6 bases short and J 3 bases short, with 9 bases between. This CDR3 contains 12 residues. The CDR3 sequence: CASRVEGYEQYF. Here the CDR3 DNA reads TGTGCCAGCAGGGTAGAGGGCTACGAGCAGTACTTC.

The chain combines TRBV28 with TRBJ2-5, with TRBD1 matching over 9 bases. With V trimmed by 5 bases and J by 4 bases, 8 bases remained unmatched. CDR1 is MDHEN, CDR2 SYDVKM, per germline. The CDR3 loop spans 15 amino acids. CDR3 loop: CASSMRTGAGETQYF. The CDR3 DNA follows: TGTGCCAGCAGTATGCGGACAGGGGCCGGAGAGACCCAGTACTTC.

The chain joins TRBV5-1 to TRBJ1-5; D remains ambiguous. The CDR3 has 14 residues. Germline V gene data show CDR1 as SGHRS and CDR2 as YFSETQ. V was shortened by 0 bases and J by 2 bases, with 6 bases between the two germline ends. Here the CDR3 DNA reads TGCGCCAGCAGCTTGGACGGCCGCAATCAGCCCCAGCATTTT. This translates into CASSLDGRNQPQHF.